What follows are 19 T cell receptor beta chains derived from one specimen sequenced in a study of blood T cells in healthy people across ages. Using a J-beta primer mix together with a sample-barcoded 5' primer, a second PCR was run for 7 to 11 cycles. TCRdb re-called the 5' RACE reads through MiXCR, storing one row per CDR3 protein. The data contain about 650,000 distinct CDR3 sequences, about 30% of them singletons. The sequencing sample was made of blood. The receptors were gathered from a woman of 80 years or more in good health.

The rearrangement links TRBV29-1 to TRBJ2-3; 9 nucleotides agree with TRBD1. V gave up 4 bases and J gave up 3 bases; unmatched junction bases: 5. Germline V gives CDR1 SQVTM, CDR2 ANQGSEA. There are 14 residues in the CDR3. The CDR3 nucleotides are TGCAGCGTTGGGACAGGGGATAGGACAGATACGCAGTATTTT. Its translation is CSVGTGDRTDTQYF.

This clonotype was seen only a few times. A clone one base away is much larger, so this may be a read error. The chain uses TRBV7-2 and TRBJ2-1; 10 bases match TRBD2. The CDR3 length is 17 residues. The V gene end was trimmed by 0 bases and the J gene end by 3 bases; junction bases not matched to a gene: 5. From germline, CDR1 is SGHTA and CDR2 FQGNSA. CDR3 in DNA: TGTACCAGCAGCTTAGCTGGTAGCGGGGGGTTCTACAATGAGCAGTTCTTC. Translation: CTSSLAGSGGFYNEQFF. Full variable domain (remainder filled in from reference TRBV7-2 and TRBJ2-1): GAGVSQSPSNKVTEKGKDVELRCDPISGHTALYWYRQSLGQGLEFLIYFQGNSAPDKSGLPSDRFSAERTGGSVSTLTIQRTQQEDSAVYLCTSSLAGSGGFYNEQFFGPGTRLTVL.

Ten or more counts support this clonotype. The chain is built from TRBV20-1 and TRBJ1-2; 8 nucleotides agree with TRBD1. The junction had 3 bases not matched to a gene; V was cut back by 0 bases and J by 6 bases. This CDR3 comprises 13 residues. Per germline, CDR1 DFQATT and CDR2 SNEGSKA (reference sequence). This CDR3 reads CSARDDRGHGYTF. The CDR3 nucleotides are TGCAGTGCTAGAGATGACAGGGGTCATGGCTACACCTTC.

This clonotype was detected ten times or more. V and J are TRBV6-5 and TRBJ1-1; D gene uncertain. Deletions cut 6 bases from V and 1 base from J, with 9 bases between. Looked up from germline, CDR1 is MNHEY and CDR2 is SVGAGI. CDR3 length: 13 residues. The CDR3 nucleotides read TGTGCCAGCAGCCCCCAGCCGAACACTGAAGCTTTCTTT. This gives the protein CASSPQPNTEAFF.

Only a few counts were recorded for this clonotype. The rearrangement uses TRBV12-3 or TRBV12-4 and TRBJ2-5, with 10 bases lining up with TRBD2. J lost 11 bases, V lost 3 bases, and 18 bases had no gene match. The CDR3 is made up of 17 amino acids. The CDR3 region is CASSFWSGGVMVDEQYF. The CDR3 region has the DNA TGTGCCAGCAGTTTTTGGAGCGGGGGGGTTATGGTAGATGAGCAGTACTTC.

The rearrangement joins TRBV27 to TRBJ2-7; 10 nucleotides align to TRBD1. Germline values: CDR1 MNHEY, CDR2 SMNVEV (reference sequence). The CDR3 totals 16 residues. V was clipped by 5 bases and J by 1 base; unmatched bases: 8. CDR3 nucleotides: TGTGCCAGCAGTCCGGCACGGACAGGGGGGTCCTACGAGCAGTACTTC. It codes for CASSPARTGGSYEQYF.

The chain links TRBV20-1 to TRBJ2-7; 9 nucleotides align to TRBD2. Germline V gene sequence: CDR1 DFQATT, CDR2 SNEGSKA (reference sequence). Trimming cost V 6 bases and J 3 bases; bases outside gene matches: 6. CDR3 length equals 13 residues. The CDR3 is CSAAGGRYYEQYF. The CDR3 DNA reads as TGCAGTGCAGCGGGGGGAAGATACTACGAGCAGTACTTC.

The rearrangement joins TRBV7-2 to TRBJ2-3, with D unclear. Germline V gives CDR1 SGHTA, CDR2 FQGNSA. The ends were cut back, 1 base at V and 10 bases at J, with 9 bases in the middle. CDR3 length: 12 amino acids. The CDR3, as DNA: TGTGCCAGCAGCTTAGGTAGCACTTCGCAGTATTTT. Protein product: CASSLGSTSQYF.

This clonotype occurred many times. V gene TRBV7-2 combines with J gene TRBJ2-7; D ambiguous. This CDR3 spans 12 amino acids. The V gene lost 5 bases and the J gene lost 4 bases, with 9 bases spanning the gap. The germline CDR1 and CDR2 sequences are SGHTA and FQGNSA. The CDR3 DNA follows: TGTGCCAGCAGCGAGCAGAAGTACGAGCAGTACTTC. Its protein is CASSEQKYEQYF.

This chain uses TRBV20-1 with TRBJ2-3, with 9 bases fitting TRBD2. Per germline, CDR1 DFQATT and CDR2 SNEGSKA (reference sequence). V dropped 2 bases and J dropped 6; count of bases not matched to a gene: 6. The CDR3 sequence is 14 residues long. CDR3 in DNA: TGCAGTGCTAGACTAGCGGGGACCAGGGATACGCAGTATTTT. It specifies CSARLAGTRDTQYF.

J is TRBJ2-7 and V is TRBV5-1; TRBD2 might be the D (6 bases). The CDR3 is made up of 14 amino acids. Between the trimmed V and J ends, which lost 5 bases and 4 bases, there was a span of 16 bases. Germline V CDR1 and CDR2: SGHRS, YFSETQ. Here the CDR3 DNA reads TGCGCCAGCAGGGGAGAAGTAGCGGATTACGAGCAGTACTTC. This translates into CASRGEVADYEQYF.

This clonotype was recorded at least ten times. V usage is TRBV6-6 and J usage is TRBJ2-1, with a tentative D call TRBD2 (6 bases). Trimming removed 5 bases from V and 5 bases from J, with 16 bases in between. This CDR3 region has 15 residues. Germline values: CDR1 MNHNY, CDR2 SVGAGI (reference sequence). The CDR3 here is CASSILRGSHNEQFF. The CDR3 DNA is TGTGCCAGCAGTATACTCCGGGGGTCCCACAATGAGCAGTTCTTC.

This clonotype has ten or more counts. V is TRBV12-3 or TRBV12-4 and J is TRBJ1-6; tentative D call: TRBD1 (6 bases). CDR3 size: 16 residues. Trimming removed 1 base at V and 7 bases at J, with 14 bases between. CDR3 nucleotide sequence: TGTGCCAGCAGTTTAGGAGGCGCGGGGGGCAATTCACCCCTCCACTTT. Its translation: CASSLGGAGGNSPLHF.

The chain couples TRBV7-6 to TRBJ1-3; D unclear. The CDR3 runs 14 residues. CDR1 and CDR2 (germline): SGHVS, FNYEAQ. Trimming took 5 bases from V and 2 from J, leaving 10 bases between them. CDR3 protein: CASSPLAAGNTIYF. As DNA, the CDR3 is TGTGCCAGCAGCCCCTTGGCAGCTGGAAACACCATATATTTT. The entire variable domain, with the rest obtained from reference TRBV7-6 and TRBJ1-3, is as follows: GAGVSQSPRYKVTKRGQDVALRCDPISGHVSLYWYRQALGQGPEFLTYFNYEAQQDKSGLPNDRFSAERPEGSISTLTIQRTEQRDSAMYRCASSPLAAGNTIYFGEGSWLTVV.

This clonotype was detected many times. This rearrangement joins TRBV5-5 to TRBJ1-2; maybe TRBD1 (5 bases). Germline assignment: CDR1 SGHKS and CDR2 YYEKEE (reference sequence). Trimming removed 4 bases from V and 3 bases from J, with 16 bases in between. The CDR3 is made up of 15 amino acids. DNA of the CDR3: TGTGCCAGCAGCCCCCGGTGGGGACTTGACTATGGCTACACCTTC. This encodes CASSPRWGLDYGYTF.

This clonotype showed up many times. The V call is TRBV5-1, the J call TRBJ2-1, with 8 bases that match TRBD1. Germline V gene data show CDR1 as SGHRS and CDR2 as YFSETQ. The CDR3 loop spans 14 amino acids. Trimming removed 7 bases from V and 6 bases from J; junction bases left unmatched: 9. CDR3 protein: CASPGQATFNEQFF. Here the CDR3 DNA reads TGCGCCAGCCCGGGACAGGCGACTTTCAATGAGCAGTTCTTC.

The chain recombines TRBV20-1 with TRBJ1-1, with no clear D. The CDR3 extends over 13 amino acids. V lost 6 bases, J lost 0 bases, and 11 bases lay in between. Germline V gives CDR1 DFQATT, CDR2 SNEGSKA (reference sequence). CDR3 nucleotide sequence: TGCAGTGCCGACTGGGTGGTGAACACTGAAGCTTTCTTT. This translates into CSADWVVNTEAFF.

This clonotype showed up many times. This rearrangement joins TRBV7-2 to TRBJ1-2; no reliable D call. Germline CDR1 SGHTA, CDR2 FQGNSA. The V gene lost 6 bases and the J gene lost 0 bases, with 14 bases spanning the gap. The CDR3 is 15 amino acids. The CDR3 bases are TGTGCCAGCAGTTTGACCGACGCTCCTAACTATGGCTACACCTTC. This encodes CASSLTDAPNYGYTF.

This clonotype was found many times. The chain employs TRBV27 and TRBJ1-5, with D possibly TRBD1 on 6 matching bases. V lost 4 bases and J 5 bases, leaving 15 bases between the germline ends. The germline gives CDR1 MNHEY, CDR2 SMNVEV (reference sequence). The CDR3 extends over 15 amino acids. In nucleotides, the CDR3 is TGTGCCAGCAGTTCGACCTCGACAGGTCATCAGCCCCAGCATTTT. Translated: CASSSTSTGHQPQHF.